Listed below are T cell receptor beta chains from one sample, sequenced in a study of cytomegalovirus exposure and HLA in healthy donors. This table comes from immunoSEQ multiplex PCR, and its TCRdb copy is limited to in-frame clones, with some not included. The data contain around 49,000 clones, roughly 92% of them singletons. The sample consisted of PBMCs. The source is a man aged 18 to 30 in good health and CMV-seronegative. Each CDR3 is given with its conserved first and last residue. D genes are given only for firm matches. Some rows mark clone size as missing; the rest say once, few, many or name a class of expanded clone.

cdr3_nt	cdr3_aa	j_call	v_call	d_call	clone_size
TGTGCCAGCAGCTGGACTAAACGGATGGAGCAGTACTTC	CASSWTKRMEQYF	TRBJ2-7	TRBV7-2	-	few
TGTGCCAGCAACAGGGATAGCAATCAGCCCCAGCATTTT	CASNRDSNQPQHF	TRBJ1-5	TRBV2	-	-
TGTGCCAGCAGTCCGCCGCCGCGGAGCGATGGCTACACCTTC	CASSPPPRSDGYTF	TRBJ1-2	TRBV28	-	-
TGCGCCAGCAGCTGGGACACTGACGCGTCAGATACGCAGTATTTT	CASSWDTDASDTQYF	TRBJ2-3	TRBV5-1	-	-
TGTGCCAGCAGCTTAGGCCCAGCTAGTGTTTTCACCGGGGAGCTGTTTTTT	CASSLGPASVFTGELFF	TRBJ2-2	TRBV11-2	-	-
TGTGCCAAGTGGGGACATAGGAAGAACACTGAAGCTTTCTTT	CAKWGHRKNTEAFF	TRBJ1-1	TRBV7-3	-	-
TGTGCCAGCAGCGTAGTACAGAACGGAAACACCATATATTTT	CASSVVQNGNTIYF	TRBJ1-3	TRBV9	-	-
TGTGCCAGCAGCCCGCCCCTGGGACAGGGGCCGTATCAGCCCCAGCATTTT	CASSPPLGQGPYQPQHF	TRBJ1-5	TRBV28	TRBD1	-
TGTGCCAGCAGCTTGGGACTATACGAGCAGTACTTC	CASSLGLYEQYF	TRBJ2-7	TRBV11-2	TRBD2	once
TGCAGCGTTAACGGACAGGGGGTTGACAATGAGCAGTTCTTC	CSVNGQGVDNEQFF	TRBJ2-1	TRBV29-1	TRBD1	-
TGTGCCAGCAGTTCCTACCGGGACAGAACTAACTATGGCTACACCTTC	CASSSYRDRTNYGYTF	TRBJ1-2	TRBV28	TRBD1	-
TGTGCCAGCAGCTTCTCCCGGACTAGCGATGAGCAGTTCTTC	CASSFSRTSDEQFF	TRBJ2-1	TRBV7-2	TRBD2	-
TGCGCCAGCAGTGGGGGGGGGTACACAGATACGCAGTATTTT	CASSGGGYTDTQYF	TRBJ2-3	TRBV5-1	TRBD2	-
TGTGCCAGCAGTCGACGGAGACAGGGTGACACTGAAGCTTTCTTT	CASSRRRQGDTEAFF	TRBJ1-1	TRBV6-5	TRBD1	-
TGTGCCAGCAGCCTAGTCGGGTCGCTCTCCTACGAGCAGTACTTC	CASSLVGSLSYEQYF	TRBJ2-7	TRBV5-5	-	-